The text below deals with one T cell receptor beta chain. Study processing details: Reference gene primer amplification gave estimated nucleated cell counts. The protocol was immunoSEQ multiplex PCR, while the TCRdb copy is restricted to in-frame clones and leaves out a portion. The V and J calls and clone size are taken from that table; D and trimming were inferred from the DNA. The repertoire has about 220,000 clones, about 91% of them found once; the top ten carry 2% to 2.5%. The data derive from a study of blood T cell repertoires in COVID-19. Study summary: The origin of the acute and convalescent COVID-19 samples was the United States, Italy and Spain.

Trimming cost V 1 base and J 3 bases; bases outside gene matches: 5. This CDR3 contains 16 residues. CDR1 is KGHDR and CDR2 is SFDVKD in the germline V gene. Those who participated ranged in age from roughly 18 to 90 years and resided in 20 to 30 US areas. The chain has TRBV24-1 and TRBJ2-1, with 7 bases fitting TRBD2. This clonotype originated in a woman aged 35 to 49 with acute COVID-19. The sequenced material came from PBMCs or T cells enriched from blood (not recorded which). CDR3 region: CATSDFGGRNYNEQFF. Here the CDR3 DNA reads TGTGCCACCAGTGATTTCGGCGGGAGAAACTACAATGAGCAGTTCTTC.